These T cell receptor beta chains were read from a single sample in a study of blood T cell repertoires in COVID-19. Clones were read by immunoSEQ multiplex PCR, and TCRdb kept only the in-frame ones, dropping some. The sample has about 150,000 clones; 60% to 85% are singletons. Sequenced material: peripheral blood. These receptors were collected from a man older than 75 with acute or convalescent COVID-19. CDR3s include the opening cysteine and the closing phenylalanine or tryptophan. Where a row states a size, it is once, few, many or the class of an expanded clone; other rows omit it.

>.|TRBJ1-5|TRBV21-1
CASSIGMSQGIFSNQPQHF
>.|TRBJ2-3|TRBV28
CASSPPVRGTDTQYF
>.|TRBJ1-1|TRBV4-3
CASSQQGGNTEAFF
>.|TRBJ2-4|TRBV11-2
CASSLGGVTSQNIQYF
>.|TRBJ2-2|TRBV4-2
CASSQEGLAGTGELFF
>.|TRBJ2-2|TRBV19
CASTIGGYTGELFF
>.|TRBJ1-2|TRBV28
CASSLSGDTYGYTF
>.|TRBJ1-3|TRBV19
CASSEGSSGNTIYF
>.|TRBJ2-2|TRBV5-1
CASSLASDFTGELFF
>.|TRBJ1-1|TRBV7-8
CASSYNGGGEAFF
>.|TRBJ2-2|TRBV11-3
CASSFLSAGELFF
>.|TRBJ2-1|TRBV19
CASTAWTSGGAKEQFF
>.|TRBJ2-5|TRBV29-1
CSVDWTSGGAKETQYF
>few|TRBJ2-2|TRBV10-1
CASKRGTHTGELFF
>.|TRBJ2-2|TRBV7-3
CASSPTAGVTGELFF
>.|TRBJ1-1|TRBV5-1
CASSFDRANTEAFF
>.|TRBJ1-2|TRBV6-6
CASSQEGGYTF
>.|TRBJ2-7|TRBV7-8
CASSLGPGIWDYEQYF
>.|TRBJ2-6|TRBV29-1
CSVARQGATAGANVLTF
>.|TRBJ1-4|TRBV5-4
CASSLAGRVNEKLFF
>few|TRBJ1-2|TRBV3-1/TRBV3-2
CASSQEGVYGYTF
>.|TRBJ1-1|TRBV10-1
CASSVTVSNTEAFF
>.|TRBJ2-5|TRBV3-1/TRBV3-2
CASSQRLASGGRPQETQYF
>.|TRBJ1-1|TRBV5-4
CASSSEGFKNTEAFF
>many|TRBJ1-6|TRBV3-1/TRBV3-2
CASSQGAKAPLHF
>.|TRBJ2-2|TRBV20-1
CSASSRGYTGELFF
>.|TRBJ2-2|TRBV24-1
CATSDHRATRAGELFF
>few|TRBJ1-6|TRBV27
CASSLFAGLNSPLHF
>.|TRBJ2-7|TRBV7-9
CASSSGDEQYF
>.|TRBJ1-5|TRBV2
CASSAGTGLNQPQHF
>.|TRBJ2-3|TRBV19
CASRLTGAFSTDTQYF
>.|TRBJ2-7|TRBV5-1
CASSLGTGLGEQYF
>once|TRBJ2-2|TRBV9
CASAGTSSGELFF
>.|TRBJ1-2|TRBV2
CASRLARGDGYTF
>few|TRBJ2-6|TRBV7-3
CASSPQVFSGANVLTF
>few|TRBJ1-1|TRBV4-1
CASSLEASTGGSEAFF
>few|TRBJ1-2|TRBV4-1
CASSQDLGPRQGYGYTF
>.|TRBJ2-2|TRBV7-2
CASSPPGDRELFF
>.|TRBJ2-7|TRBV30
CAWSSPRAGPYEQYF
>.|TRBJ2-1|TRBV27
CASSLGVVGLAGSEQFF
>.|TRBJ1-2|TRBV7-2
CASQEAVSRNYGYTF
>.|TRBJ1-1|TRBV6-4
CASRTGHNTEAFF
>few|TRBJ2-5|TRBV2
CASTAGSATQYF
>.|TRBJ2-1|TRBV29-1
CSVATDRGLDEQFF
>few|TRBJ2-3|TRBV15
CATRSFGADTQYF
>.|TRBJ2-5|TRBV6-1
CASSEGRRRTQYF
>.|TRBJ2-3|TRBV18
CASSRRRLAGGLDTQYF
>.|TRBJ2-2|TRBV27
CASSREEQGKANTGELFF
>.|TRBJ1-2|TRBV7-8
CASSSGRGSGGYTF
>.|TRBJ2-7|TRBV6-5
CASGPSGTGGYEQYF
>.|TRBJ1-1|TRBV28
CASRLGGTGGTEAFF